This TCR beta chain came from a study of spatial heterogeneity in lung cancer. A unique molecular identifier was carried by every single TCR cDNA molecule. A single record per CDR3 protein comes from TCRdb applying MiXCR to the 5' RACE reads. The table lists about 15,000 distinct CDR3 sequences, just under 8% of them singletons. Trimming cost V 5 bases and J 0 bases, with 7 bases left between them. The CDR3 sequence is 13 residues long. The germline V gene encodes CDR1 SGHTA and CDR2 FQGNSA. Time point: sample taken at primary tumor resection. Unsorted whole RNA samples from tumor, nontumor lung or frozen PBMC were sequenced.

This TCR was recovered from a female donor with early-stage non-small cell lung cancer. The sample was PBMCs, taken at surgery. The chain links TRBV7-2 to TRBJ1-1, with a tentative D call TRBD1 (5 bases). DNA of the CDR3: TGTGCCAGCAGCCAGGACATGAACACTGAAGCTTTCTTT. Translated, it gives CASSQDMNTEAFF.